Below, 3 T cell receptor beta chains from the same sample are listed, as sequenced in a study of patients and donors after allogeneic stem cell transplantation. MiXCR, applied by TCRdb to the RT-PCR reads, yields one record per CDR3 protein. The sample records 85,000 to 90,000 distinct CDR3 sequences, 45% to 50% being singletons. Sequencing was done on a sample of blood, either unsorted or a sorted T cell fraction (not recorded which). The source of these receptors is a human donor who was either an allogeneic HSCT recipient or a stem cell or donor lymphocyte infusion donor (not recorded which). It is not recorded whose cells these are; they may come from a transplant donor.

The chain employs TRBV19 and TRBJ2-1, with D unresolved. There are 13 residues in the CDR3. Trimming cost V 5 bases and J 3 bases, with 8 bases left between them. The germline gives CDR1 LNHDA, CDR2 SQIVND (reference sequence). In DNA form, the CDR3 reads TGTGCCAGTAGTTCACAACTCTACAATGAGCAGTTCTTC. It specifies CASSSQLYNEQFF.

The chain couples TRBV27 to TRBJ1-4, with 8 bases aligning to TRBD1. Germline values: CDR1 MNHEY, CDR2 SMNVEV (reference sequence). With V trimmed by 6 bases and J by 5 bases, 8 bases remained unmatched. The CDR3 has 15 amino acids. CDR3 nucleotides: TGTGCCAGCAGCCTCACCAGGGGGCCCAATGAAAAACTGTTTTTT. Translation gives CASSLTRGPNEKLFF.

CDR3 nucleotide sequence: TGTGCCAGCAGTTACTGGCGGGAGGGCCGAGAGACCCAGTACTTC. It yields the protein CASSYWREGRETQYF. This chain uses TRBV6-5 with TRBJ2-5; TRBD2 matches 9 bases. Unmatched junction bases numbered 4, after V lost 1 base and J lost 4 bases. Germline-derived CDR1 and CDR2 are MNHEY and SVGAGI. This CDR3 has 15 residues.